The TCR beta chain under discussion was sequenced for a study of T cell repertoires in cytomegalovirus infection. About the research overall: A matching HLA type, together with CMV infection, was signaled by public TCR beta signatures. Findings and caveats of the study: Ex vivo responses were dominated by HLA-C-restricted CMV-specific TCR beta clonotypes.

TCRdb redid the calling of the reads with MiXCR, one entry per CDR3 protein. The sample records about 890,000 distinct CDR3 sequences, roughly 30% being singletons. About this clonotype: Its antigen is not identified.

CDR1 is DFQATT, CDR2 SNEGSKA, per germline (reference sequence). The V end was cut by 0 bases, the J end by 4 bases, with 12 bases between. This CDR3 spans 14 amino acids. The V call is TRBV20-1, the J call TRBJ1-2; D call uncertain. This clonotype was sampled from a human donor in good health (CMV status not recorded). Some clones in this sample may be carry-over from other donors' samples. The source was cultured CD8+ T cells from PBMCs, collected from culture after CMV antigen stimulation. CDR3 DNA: TGCAGTGCTAGAGATTCAACAAGGAGCTATGGCTACACCTTC. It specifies CSARDSTRSYGYTF.